This T cell receptor (beta chain) stems from a study of blood T cell repertoires in COVID-19. The overall study: PBMCs, B-cell-depleted T cells, or T cells provided the cDNA or gDNA that made up the material.

Per the original methods: Cell counts per sample came from amplifying reference gene primers. TCRdb keeps only in-frame clones here, not all; method: immunoSEQ multiplex PCR. V and J calls plus clone size are reproduced from that table; the DNA served to infer D and trimming. The sample has 150,000 to 200,000 clones, nearly 85% seen once. The CDR3 runs 17 residues. V lost 4 bases to trimming and J lost 2 bases; unmatched junction nucleotides: 6. Germline CDR1 and CDR2: SGHTA and FQGNSA. The clonotype was recovered from a woman in her twenties or thirties with acute or convalescent COVID-19. The specimen sequenced was peripheral blood. The chain recombines TRBV7-2 with TRBJ2-5, with TRBD2 matching over 14 bases. CDR3 sequence reads: CASSSQRLAGGQETQYF. In DNA, the CDR3 is TGTGCCAGCAGCTCACAGAGACTAGCGGGAGGGCAAGAGACCCAGTACTTC.